This entry lists 10 T cell receptor beta chains sequenced from one sample in a study of T cell responses to AZD1222 COVID-19 vaccine. TCRdb's table, derived via immunoSEQ multiplex PCR, lists solely in-frame clones and lacks some. The sample comprises around 18,000 clones, roughly 79% of which are singletons, and roughly a fifth rests with the top ten. The sequencing used peripheral blood, collected 28 days after the second AZD1222 dose. Receptors originate from an adult who received the AZD1222 COVID-19 vaccine.

About this clone: One junction end does not reproduce the germline sequence, and a read error may be involved. The chain combines TRBV5-4 with TRBJ2-7, with 7 positions matching TRBD2. This CDR3 is built from 16 residues. Germline lookup yields CDR1 SGHNT and CDR2 YYREEE (reference sequence). CDR3 sequence: CASSLRLASVGMEGIF. CDR3 bases: TGTGCCAGCAGCTTGCGACTAGCAAGTGTCGGTATGGAGGGGATCTTC.

This clone was found a few times. The chain employs TRBV10-1 and TRBJ2-1; no clear D. With 0 bases removed from V and 3 bases from J, the gap between germline ends came to 15 bases. Germline CDR1 and CDR2: WNHNN and SYGVQD (reference sequence). The CDR3 contains 17 residues. The CDR3 DNA follows: TGCGCCAGCAGTGAGTCGTCCAGAACACATTACTACAATGAGCAGTTCTTC. Its translation: CASSESSRTHYYNEQFF.

The chain employs TRBV24-1 and TRBJ2-1, with 16 bases matching TRBD2. V lost 4 bases, J lost 8 bases, and 7 bases stayed unmatched. Germline V CDR1 and CDR2: KGHDR, SFDVKD. This CDR3 comprises 17 residues. The CDR3 DNA reads as TGTGCCACCAGTGAAGCCGGGACTAGCGGGAGGGACGATGAGCAGTTCTTC. This gives the protein CATSEAGTSGRDDEQFF.

The chain uses TRBV20-1 and TRBJ1-3, with D unclear. CDR1 DFQATT and CDR2 SNEGSKA come from the germline V gene (reference sequence). The CDR3 runs to 14 residues. The V gene lost 3 bases and the J gene lost 2 bases, with 11 bases spanning the gap. CDR3 bases: TGCAGTGCTAGTCGAGACGGAGCTGGAAACACCATATATTTT. It yields the protein CSASRDGAGNTIYF.

The rearrangement uses TRBV7-2 and TRBJ1-2; 12 bases are shared with TRBD1. Trimming took 5 bases from V and 8 from J; bases not matched to a gene: 6. This CDR3 is 14 amino acids long. Germline CDR1 reads SGHTA; CDR2 reads FQGNSA. The CDR3 nucleotides are TGTGCCAGCAGCCGGGACAGGGGGCGAGAGGGCTACACCTTC. Protein sequence: CASSRDRGREGYTF.

The V call is TRBV6-1, the J call TRBJ2-4, with D unclear. With 3 bases removed from V and 1 base from J, the gap between germline ends came to 4 bases. This CDR3 is 13 amino acids long. Germline V CDR1 and CDR2: MNHNS, SASEGT. The CDR3 DNA follows: TGTGCCAGCAGTGAGCGGGCCAAAAACATTCAGTACTTC. It codes for CASSERAKNIQYF.

On this clone: Other DNA sequences in the sample encode the same CDR3. The V and J genes are TRBV4-2 and TRBJ2-7; 8 bases align to TRBD2. The V segment lost 6 bases and the J segment 0 bases; nucleotides outside the gene matches: 16. Germline V gene lookup returns CDR1 LGHNA and CDR2 YNFKEQ. The CDR3 sequence is 18 residues long. CDR3 DNA sequence: TGTGCCAGCAGTCTAGGACTAGCAGGGTTGGAGAGCTCCTACGAGCAGTACTTC. It is translated as CASSLGLAGLESSYEQYF.

CDR3 sequence reads: CASSLTVRTEAFF. Here the CDR3 DNA reads TGTGCCAGCAGCTTAACGGTTAGGACTGAAGCTTTCTTT. The gene calls are TRBV7-9 and TRBJ1-1; D gene uncertain. Looked up from germline, CDR1 is SEHNR and CDR2 is FQNEAQ (reference sequence). The CDR3 covers 13 residues. The ends were cut back, 2 bases at V and 5 bases at J, with 9 bases in the middle.

The chain couples TRBV5-1 to TRBJ1-1; 8 nucleotides agree with TRBD1. The CDR3 sequence is 15 residues long. J gave up 0 bases and V 3 bases, and 4 bases lay outside the gene matches. Germline CDR1 reads SGHRS; CDR2 reads YFSETQ. The CDR3 loop is CASSWGTGLNTEAFF. In nucleotides, the CDR3 is TGCGCCAGCAGCTGGGGGACAGGACTGAACACTGAAGCTTTCTTT.

This clone was recorded only once. The chain uses TRBV19 and TRBJ2-5; 11 bases are shared with TRBD2. There are 16 residues in the CDR3. The V gene's germline CDR1 is LNHDA and CDR2 SQIVND (reference sequence). J gave up 3 bases and V 2 bases, and 5 bases lay outside the gene matches. CDR3 amino acids: CASSIMSSGGKETQYF. The CDR3 region has the DNA TGTGCCAGTAGTATAATGTCTAGCGGGGGGAAAGAGACCCAGTACTTC. The whole variable domain, filled in from reference TRBV19 and TRBJ2-5, reads DGGITQSPKYLFRKEGQNVTLSCEQNLNHDAMYWYRQDPGQGLRLIYYSQIVNDFQKGDIAEGYSVSREKKESFPLTVTSAQKNPTAFYLCASSIMSSGGKETQYFGPGTRLLVL.